This T cell receptor (beta chain) was obtained from a study of Graves' ophthalmopathy and Graves' hyperthyroidism. Using RNA transcripts, the TCR beta CDR3 regions were amplified. Second-round multiplex PCR came after a first-round RT-PCR that employed HTBI primers. TCRdb reanalysed the multiplex PCR reads using MiXCR and keeps one entry per CDR3 protein. The table lists about 370,000 distinct CDR3 sequences, about a sixth of them singletons. Input material: peripheral blood. The receptor comes from an adult woman with stable Graves' hyperthyroidism.

DNA for the CDR3: TGCGCCAGCAGCTTGTCCAGCGGCTCCTACAATGAGCAGTTCTTC. This gives the protein CASSLSSGSYNEQFF. J is TRBJ2-1 and V is TRBV5-1; D is possibly TRBD2 (5 bases). V was cut by 1 base and J by 0 bases, with 8 bases left in between. CDR1 and CDR2 from the germline V gene are SGHRS and YFSETQ. CDR3 length: 15 residues.